This T cell receptor beta chain was sequenced during a study of cytomegalovirus exposure and HLA in healthy donors. Points from the study as a whole: For cytomegalovirus status, the classifier reportedly gave diagnoses with high specificity and sensitivity.

CDR1 and CDR2 (germline): LGHNT, FRNRAP. CDR3 length equals 17 residues. V lost 0 bases to trimming and J lost 0 bases, with 13 bases between them. A multiplex PCR was run with 60 Vbeta primers and 13 Jbeta primers. This table comes from immunoSEQ multiplex PCR, and its TCRdb copy is limited to in-frame clones, with some not included. Of about 97,000 clones in the sample, 73% were seen once. To note about this clone: No antigen is known for it.

The receptor's source is a middle-aged man in good health and CMV-seronegative. The V and J genes are TRBV12-5 and TRBJ2-3, with D tentatively TRBD1 (6 bases). The sample consisted of PBMCs. The CDR3 reads CASGLVGAFPSTDTQYF. In nucleotides, the CDR3 is TGTGCTAGTGGTTTGGTGGGGGCCTTCCCTAGCACAGATACGCAGTATTTT.